These 10 T cell receptor beta chains share one sample of origin, sequenced in a study of blood T cell repertoires in COVID-19 (TCRdb year 2020). Receptor amplification or capture employed the immunoSEQ multiplex PCR assay. As stored in TCRdb, this immuneACCESS dataset retains in-frame rearrangements with V and J assigned. A fraction of the clones does not appear; measured against another copy, unresolved V genes explain less than half of the discrepancy, and the remainder lacks a known reason. This sample has about 280,000 clones in its table, and nearly 90% of those were observed once. The ten largest account for 1.5% to 2% of the sample. The sample taken for sequencing was PBMCs or T cells enriched from blood (not recorded which). The receptors stem from a woman under 30 with acute COVID-19.

The chain recombines TRBV27 with TRBJ1-2; weak D call: TRBD1 (5 bases). V was clipped by 2 bases and J by 4 bases, with 8 bases between them. The CDR3 runs to 13 residues. The germline gives CDR1 MNHEY, CDR2 SMNVEV (reference sequence). CDR3 region: CASSLRQGYGYTF. CDR3 nucleotides: TGTGCCAGCAGTTTAAGGCAGGGCTATGGCTACACCTTC.

The chain has TRBV5-1 and TRBJ2-3; D unclear. CDR1 SGHRS and CDR2 YFSETQ come from the germline V gene. Trimming cost V 4 bases and J 6 bases, with 9 bases left between them. The CDR3 runs to 12 residues. The CDR3 sequence is CASSGVFDTQYF. For the CDR3, the DNA is TGCGCCAGCAGCGGAGTATTTGATACGCAGTATTTT. The complete variable domain, with remaining parts taken from reference TRBV5-1 and TRBJ2-3, reads KAGVTQTPRYLIKTRGQQVTLSCSPISGHRSVSWYQQTPGQGLQFLFEYFSETQRNKGNFPGRFSGRQFSNSRSEMNVSTLELGDSALYLCASSGVFDTQYFGPGTRLTVL.

This clone has just one count. The V call is TRBV18, the J call TRBJ1-1; no reliable D call. The CDR3 loop spans 16 amino acids. The V gene lost 1 base and the J gene lost 0 bases, with 12 bases spanning the gap. Germline loops: CDR1 KGHSH, CDR2 LQKENI. The CDR3 sequence is CASSPLERTMNTEAFF. DNA of the CDR3: TGTGCCAGCTCACCACTAGAGCGAACTATGAACACTGAAGCTTTCTTT.

The gene calls are TRBV7-9 and TRBJ1-6; D perhaps matches TRBD1 (5 bases). There are 15 residues in the CDR3. Germline V gene data show CDR1 as SEHNR and CDR2 as FQNEAQ (reference sequence). Between the trimmed V and J ends, which lost 1 base and 7 bases, there was a span of 11 bases. CDR3 in amino acids: CASSLGQSMNSPLHF. DNA of the CDR3: TGTGCCAGCAGCTTAGGACAGTCAATGAATTCACCCCTCCACTTT.

This chain joins TRBV5-4 and TRBJ2-3; possibly TRBD2 for D (5 bases). The CDR3 contains 16 residues. V was clipped by 9 bases and J by 0 bases, with 20 bases between them. Germline CDR1 SGHNT, CDR2 YYREEE (reference sequence). In DNA, the CDR3 is TGTGCCACCCGCTTTGCGATCGGGGTAAGCACAGATACGCAGTATTTT. Protein product: CATRFAIGVSTDTQYF.

The chain has TRBV5-1 and TRBJ2-5, with 12 bases that match TRBD2. The CDR3 spans 16 residues. Germline V gene lookup returns CDR1 SGHRS and CDR2 YFSETQ. Unmatched junction bases numbered 5, after V lost 4 bases and J lost 1 base. DNA of the CDR3: TGCGCCAGCAGCCACAGACTAGCGGGAGCCCAAGAGACCCAGTACTTC. It translates to CASSHRLAGAQETQYF.

The chain is built from TRBV6-4 and TRBJ2-3; 8 positions agree with TRBD2. Germline V gene sequence: CDR1 MRHNA, CDR2 SNTAGT. CDR3 size: 14 residues. The V and J ends lost 4 bases and 2 bases, in that order; junction bases with no gene match: 2. This chain's CDR3 is CASSVSGTTDTQYF. CDR3 in DNA: TGTGCCAGCAGTGTTAGCGGGACCACAGATACGCAGTATTTT.

A note on this clone: The junction departs from germline at one end; a sequencing error may be responsible. The chain employs TRBV10-1 and TRBJ2-1; unclear D gene. The length of the CDR3 is 14 residues. In germline, CDR1 is WNHNN, CDR2 SYGVQD (reference sequence). The CDR3 DNA reads TGCGCCAGCAGTGCTACCATCTCCAACAATGAGCAGTTCTTC. Translating it yields CASSATISNNEQFF.

The V gene is TRBV7-2, the J gene TRBJ2-7; TRBD1 is a possible D gene (5 bases). Trimming took off 6 bases at V and 0 bases at J, with 9 bases between the two ends. The CDR3 consists of 13 residues. Germline loops: CDR1 SGHTA, CDR2 FQGNSA. The DNA of the CDR3 is TGTGCCAGCAGGAGACAGAGCTCCTACGAGCAGTACTTC. Amino acid sequence: CASRRQSSYEQYF.

V gene TRBV4-2 combines with J gene TRBJ2-5, with TRBD2 identical over 9 bases. This CDR3 comprises 17 residues. J was trimmed by 1 base and V by 1 base; bases with no gene match: 7. Germline lookup yields CDR1 LGHNA and CDR2 YNFKEQ. The CDR3 loop reads CASSQGDRTSAQETQYF. DNA for the CDR3: TGTGCCAGCAGCCAAGGGGACCGGACTAGCGCCCAAGAGACCCAGTACTTC.